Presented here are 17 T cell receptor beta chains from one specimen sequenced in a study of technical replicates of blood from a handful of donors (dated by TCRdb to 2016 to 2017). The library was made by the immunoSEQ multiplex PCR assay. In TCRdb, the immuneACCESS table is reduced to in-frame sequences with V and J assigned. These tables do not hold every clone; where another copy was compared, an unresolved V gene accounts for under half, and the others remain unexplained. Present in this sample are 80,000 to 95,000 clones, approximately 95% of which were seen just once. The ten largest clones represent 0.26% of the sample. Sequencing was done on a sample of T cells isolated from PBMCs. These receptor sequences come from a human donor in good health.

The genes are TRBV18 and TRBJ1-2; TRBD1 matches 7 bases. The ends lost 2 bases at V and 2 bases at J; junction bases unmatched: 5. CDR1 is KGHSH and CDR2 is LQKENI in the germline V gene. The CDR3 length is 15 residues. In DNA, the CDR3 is TGTGCCAGCTCACCAGGATCGACAGGGAACTATGGCTACACCTTC. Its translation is CASSPGSTGNYGYTF.

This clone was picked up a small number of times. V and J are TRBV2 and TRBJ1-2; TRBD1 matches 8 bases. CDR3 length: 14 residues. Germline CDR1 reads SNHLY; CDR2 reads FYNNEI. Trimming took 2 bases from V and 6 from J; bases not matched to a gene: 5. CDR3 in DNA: TGTGCCAGCAGTGAATTTGGGACAGGCGATGGCTACACCTTC. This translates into CASSEFGTGDGYTF.

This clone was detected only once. This CDR3 reads CASRTLGTGRDEQFF. As DNA, the CDR3 is TGCGCCAGCAGAACACTCGGGACAGGGCGGGATGAGCAGTTCTTC. The chain uses TRBV5-1 and TRBJ2-1; 9 nucleotides match TRBD1. The CDR3 is 15 residues long. The junction had 11 bases not matched to a gene; V was cut back by 5 bases and J by 8 bases. CDR1 and CDR2 from the germline V gene are SGHRS and YFSETQ.

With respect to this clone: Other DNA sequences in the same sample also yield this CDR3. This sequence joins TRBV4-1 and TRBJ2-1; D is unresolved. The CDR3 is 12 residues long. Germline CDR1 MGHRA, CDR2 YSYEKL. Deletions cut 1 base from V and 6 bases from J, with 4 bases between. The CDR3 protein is CASSQVINEQFF. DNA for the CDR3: TGCGCCAGCAGCCAAGTTATCAATGAGCAGTTCTTC.

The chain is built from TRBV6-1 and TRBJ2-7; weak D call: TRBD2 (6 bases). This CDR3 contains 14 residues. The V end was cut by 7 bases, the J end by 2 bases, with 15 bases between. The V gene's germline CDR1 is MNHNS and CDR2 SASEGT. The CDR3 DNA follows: TGTGCCAGCACCCCCCAGAGCGGGCCCTACGAGCAGTACTTC. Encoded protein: CASTPQSGPYEQYF.

For the CDR3, the DNA is TGTGCCAGCAGCGAATTCCTGCGCGGTGGTAATTCACCCCTCCACTTT. It is translated as CASSEFLRGGNSPLHF. The chain uses TRBV9 and TRBJ1-6; D call uncertain. The CDR3 covers 16 residues. Germline V gene sequence: CDR1 SGDLS, CDR2 YYNGEE. Trimming removed 3 bases at V and 6 bases at J, with 16 bases between.

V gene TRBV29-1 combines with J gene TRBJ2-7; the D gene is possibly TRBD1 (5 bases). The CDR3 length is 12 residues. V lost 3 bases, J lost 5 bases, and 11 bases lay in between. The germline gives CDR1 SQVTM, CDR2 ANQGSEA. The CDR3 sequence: CSVDGQGHEQYF. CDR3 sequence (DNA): TGCAGCGTTGATGGTCAGGGCCACGAGCAGTACTTC.

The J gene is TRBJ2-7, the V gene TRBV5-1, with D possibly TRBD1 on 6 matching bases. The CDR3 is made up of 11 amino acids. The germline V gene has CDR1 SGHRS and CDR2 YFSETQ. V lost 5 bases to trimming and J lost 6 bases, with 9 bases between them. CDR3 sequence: CASSWGPEQYF. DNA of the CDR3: TGCGCCAGCAGTTGGGGGCCCGAGCAGTACTTC. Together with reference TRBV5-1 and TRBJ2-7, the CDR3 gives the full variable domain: KAGVTQTPRYLIKTRGQQVTLSCSPISGHRSVSWYQQTPGQGLQFLFEYFSETQRNKGNFPGRFSGRQFSNSRSEMNVSTLELGDSALYLCASSWGPEQYFGPGTRLTVT.

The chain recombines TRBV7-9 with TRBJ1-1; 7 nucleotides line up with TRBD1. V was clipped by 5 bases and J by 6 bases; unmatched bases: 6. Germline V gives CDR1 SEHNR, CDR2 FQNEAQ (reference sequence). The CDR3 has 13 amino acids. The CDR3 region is CASSERQGPEAFF. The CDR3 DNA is TGTGCCAGCAGCGAAAGACAGGGTCCTGAAGCTTTCTTT.

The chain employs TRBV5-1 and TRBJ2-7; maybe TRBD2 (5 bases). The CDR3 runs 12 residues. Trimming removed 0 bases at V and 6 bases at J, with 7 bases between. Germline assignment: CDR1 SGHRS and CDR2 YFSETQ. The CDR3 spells CASSLEEGEQYF. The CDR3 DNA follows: TGCGCCAGCAGCTTGGAAGAGGGCGAGCAGTACTTC. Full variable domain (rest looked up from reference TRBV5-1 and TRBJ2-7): KAGVTQTPRYLIKTRGQQVTLSCSPISGHRSVSWYQQTPGQGLQFLFEYFSETQRNKGNFPGRFSGRQFSNSRSEMNVSTLELGDSALYLCASSLEEGEQYFGPGTRLTVT.

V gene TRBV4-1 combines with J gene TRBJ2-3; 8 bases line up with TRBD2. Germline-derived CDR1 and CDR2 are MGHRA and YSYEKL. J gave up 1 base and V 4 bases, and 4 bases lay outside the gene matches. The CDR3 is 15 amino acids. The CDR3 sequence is CASSPNSGGTDTQYF. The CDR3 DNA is TGCGCCAGCAGCCCGAATAGCGGGGGCACAGATACGCAGTATTTT.

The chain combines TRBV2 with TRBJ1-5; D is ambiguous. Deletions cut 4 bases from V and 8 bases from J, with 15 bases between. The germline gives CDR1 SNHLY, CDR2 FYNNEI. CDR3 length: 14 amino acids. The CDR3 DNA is TGTGCCAGCAGTGCAGTTGTCGGGTGGGAGCCCCAGCATTTT. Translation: CASSAVVGWEPQHF.

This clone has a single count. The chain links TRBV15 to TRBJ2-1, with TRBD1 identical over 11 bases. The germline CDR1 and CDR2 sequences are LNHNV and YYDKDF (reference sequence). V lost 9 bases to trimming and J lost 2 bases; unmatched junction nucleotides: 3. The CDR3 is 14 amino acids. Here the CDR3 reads CATTGQGAYNEQFF. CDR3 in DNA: TGTGCCACGACGGGACAGGGGGCCTACAATGAGCAGTTCTTC.

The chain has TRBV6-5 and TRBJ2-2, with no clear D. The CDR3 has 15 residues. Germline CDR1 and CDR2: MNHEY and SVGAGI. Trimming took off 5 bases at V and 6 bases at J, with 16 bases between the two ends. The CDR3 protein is CASSKLLVSPGELFF. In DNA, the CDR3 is TGTGCCAGCAGTAAACTCCTAGTATCCCCCGGGGAGCTGTTTTTT.

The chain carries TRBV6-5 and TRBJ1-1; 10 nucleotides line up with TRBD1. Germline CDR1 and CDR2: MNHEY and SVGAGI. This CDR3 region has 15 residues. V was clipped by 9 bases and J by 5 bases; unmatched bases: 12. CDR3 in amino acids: CASHGRDRGGTEAFF. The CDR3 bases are TGTGCCAGTCATGGAAGGGACAGGGGTGGTACTGAAGCTTTCTTT.

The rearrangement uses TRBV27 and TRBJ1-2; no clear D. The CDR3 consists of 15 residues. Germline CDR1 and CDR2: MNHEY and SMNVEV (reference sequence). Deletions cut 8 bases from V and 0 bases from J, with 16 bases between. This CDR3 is CASSALPLANYGYTF. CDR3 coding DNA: TGTGCCAGCTCCGCTCTTCCGTTAGCTAACTATGGCTACACCTTC.

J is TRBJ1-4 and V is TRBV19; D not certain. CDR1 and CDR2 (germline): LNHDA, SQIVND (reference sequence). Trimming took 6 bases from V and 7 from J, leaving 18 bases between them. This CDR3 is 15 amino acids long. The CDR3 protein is CASSERGSLGEKLFF. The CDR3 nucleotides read TGTGCCAGTAGCGAGCGGGGATCTCTGGGTGAAAAACTGTTTTTT.